The source of this TCR beta chain is a study of spatial heterogeneity in lung cancer. This clonotype has only a few counts. What it binds is unknown. As for time point: sample taken at primary tumor resection. Unsorted whole RNA of tumor, nontumor lung or frozen PBMC was sequenced. Study outcomes and limitations: The study found that expanded intratumoral alpha and beta TCR counts tracked tumor mutation counts.

The length of the CDR3 is 17 residues. Trimming removed 3 bases from V and 5 bases from J, with 21 bases in between. Germline loops: CDR1 PRHDT, CDR2 FYEKMQ (reference sequence). TCRdb ran MiXCR on the 5' RACE reads and lists one entry per CDR3 protein. This table holds 2,500 to 3,500 distinct CDR3 sequences, approximately 49% found once. The sequence came from a male donor with early-stage non-small cell lung cancer. The chain combines TRBV13 with TRBJ2-3, with no clear D. The specimen was lung tumor tissue, collected at surgery. DNA for the CDR3: TGTGCCAGCAGCTTCCTTTCTAGGATCTACCCCCGAGATACGCAGTATTTT. Protein sequence: CASSFLSRIYPRDTQYF.